A single sample is the source of the 7 T cell receptor beta chains below, sequenced in a study of cytomegalovirus exposure and HLA in healthy donors. The PCR made use of 60 Vbeta and 13 Jbeta primers. Sequenced by immunoSEQ multiplex PCR; TCRdb stores in-frame clones only, minus some. The sample consists of around 180,000 clones, around 82% of them appearing once. Material: PBMCs. These receptors were taken from a woman aged 45 to 65 in good health and CMV-seropositive.

This clone was found a few times. The J gene is TRBJ2-3, the V gene TRBV9; D remains ambiguous. Germline lookup yields CDR1 SGDLS and CDR2 YYNGEE. V lost 0 bases, J lost 0 bases, and 8 bases lay in between. This CDR3 region has 15 residues. The CDR3 spells CASSVAPRSTDTQYF. The CDR3, as DNA: TGTGCCAGCAGCGTAGCGCCCAGGAGCACAGATACGCAGTATTTT.

The chain's CDR3 is CAISESGSPTNEKLFF. In nucleotides, the CDR3 is TGTGCCATCAGTGAGTCGGGCAGTCCAACTAATGAAAAACTGTTTTTT. The rearrangement joins TRBV10-3 to TRBJ1-4; D gene uncertain. Germline V gene lookup returns CDR1 ENHRY and CDR2 SYGVKD. The CDR3 sequence is 16 residues long. Deletions cut 0 bases from V and 0 bases from J, with 8 bases between.

The chain carries TRBV4-1 and TRBJ2-1; 10 nucleotides align to TRBD1. V shed 7 bases and J 8 bases; nucleotides not matched to a gene: 8. The germline gives CDR1 MGHRA, CDR2 YSYEKL. This CDR3 spans 14 amino acids. CDR3 DNA sequence: TGCGCCAGCAACGACAGGGGGCGCACGGATGAGCAGTTCTTC. Residues: CASNDRGRTDEQFF.

The rearrangement uses TRBV15 and TRBJ1-5; TRBD1 might be the D (6 bases). The CDR3 covers 15 residues. Between the trimmed V and J ends, which lost 5 bases and 1 base, there was a span of 12 bases. From germline, CDR1 is LNHNV and CDR2 YYDKDF (reference sequence). CDR3: CATSEGGGSNQPQHF. CDR3 DNA sequence: TGTGCCACCAGCGAGGGGGGAGGGAGCAATCAGCCCCAGCATTTT.

This rearrangement joins TRBV7-9 to TRBJ2-5; D is uncertain. The tail of the sequence fits TRBJ2-7 better, so the J call may be wrong. The CDR3 spans 11 residues. Looked up from germline, CDR1 is SEHNR and CDR2 is FQNEAQ (reference sequence). The CDR3 protein is CASSFAYEQYF. DNA for the CDR3: TGTGCCAGCAGCTTTGCCTACGAGCAGTACTTC.

V and J are TRBV2 and TRBJ2-3, with D possibly TRBD2 on 7 matching bases. The V end was cut by 11 bases, the J end by 10 bases, with 25 bases between. Germline V gene data show CDR1 as SNHLY and CDR2 as FYNNEI. The CDR3 runs to 14 residues. For the CDR3, the DNA is TGTGCCGCAAAGGAGGGGGGGGGTTTCAAATCGCAGTATTTT. This gives the protein CAAKEGGGFKSQYF. Full variable domain (outside the CDR3, taken from reference TRBV2 and TRBJ2-3): EPEVTQTPSHQVTQMGQEVILRCVPISNHLYFYWYRQILGQKVEFLVSFYNNEISEKSEIFDDQFSVERPDGSNFTLKIRSTKLEDSAMYFCAAKEGGGFKSQYFGPGTRLTVL.

The J gene is TRBJ1-2, the V gene TRBV9; no clear D. Between the trimmed V and J ends, which lost 0 bases and 0 bases, there was a span of 6 bases. The germline V gene encodes CDR1 SGDLS and CDR2 YYNGEE. This CDR3 contains 14 residues. The DNA for the CDR3 is TGTGCCAGCAGCGTAGCTGGCTCTAACTATGGCTACACCTTC. This translates into CASSVAGSNYGYTF.